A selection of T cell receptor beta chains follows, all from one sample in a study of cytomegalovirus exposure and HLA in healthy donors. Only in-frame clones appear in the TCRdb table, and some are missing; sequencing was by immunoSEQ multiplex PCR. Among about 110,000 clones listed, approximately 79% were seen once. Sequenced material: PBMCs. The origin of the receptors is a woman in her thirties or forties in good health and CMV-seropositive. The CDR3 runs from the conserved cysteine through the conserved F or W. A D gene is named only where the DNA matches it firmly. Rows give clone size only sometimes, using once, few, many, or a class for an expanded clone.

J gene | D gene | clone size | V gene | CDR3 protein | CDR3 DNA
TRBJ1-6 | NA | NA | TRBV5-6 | CASSLIGWGHNNSPLHF | TGTGCCAGCAGCTTGATTGGGTGGGGACACAATAATTCACCCCTCCACTTT
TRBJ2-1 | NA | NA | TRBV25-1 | CASSARTSSLYNEQFF | TGTGCCAGCAGTGCCAGGACTTCCTCCCTCTACAATGAGCAGTTCTTC
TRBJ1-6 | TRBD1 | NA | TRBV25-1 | CATGGTGNSPLHF | TGTGCCACGGGAGGGACAGGGAATTCACCCCTCCACTTT
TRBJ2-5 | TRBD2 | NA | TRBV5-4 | CASSPRTSGQETQYF | TGTGCCAGCAGCCCAAGGACTAGCGGGCAAGAGACCCAGTACTTC
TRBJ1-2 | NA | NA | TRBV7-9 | CASSLLQVHGYTF | TGTGCCAGCAGCCTGCTACAGGTCCATGGCTACACCTTC
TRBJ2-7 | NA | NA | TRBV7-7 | CASSLKEKGEQYF | TGTGCTAGCAGCTTAAAGGAGAAAGGCGAGCAGTACTTC
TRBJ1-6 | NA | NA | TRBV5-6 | CASRIDNRYNSPLHF | TGTGCCAGCAGGATCGACAACCGCTATAATTCACCCCTCCACTTT
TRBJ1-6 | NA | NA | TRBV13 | CASSLRQGSSYNSPLHF | TGTGCCAGCAGCCTTAGGCAGGGCAGCTCCTATAATTCACCCCTCCACTTT
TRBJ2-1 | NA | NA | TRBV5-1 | CASSLFGQTLNEQFF | TGCGCCAGCAGCTTGTTCGGACAGACCCTCAATGAGCAGTTCTTC
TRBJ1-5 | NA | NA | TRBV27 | CASSPRGDSNQPQHF | TGTGCCAGCAGTCCCCGGGGGGATAGCAATCAGCCCCAGCATTTT
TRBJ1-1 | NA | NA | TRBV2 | CASSEVENTEAFF | TGTGCCAGCAGTGAAGTAGAAAACACTGAAGCTTTCTTT
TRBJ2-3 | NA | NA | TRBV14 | CASSLGQKDTQYF | TGTGCCAGCAGCCTCGGACAGAAGGATACGCAGTATTTT
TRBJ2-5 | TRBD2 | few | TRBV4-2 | CASSPKRTSGEEETQYF | TGTGCCAGCAGCCCGAAAAGGACTAGCGGGGAGGAGGAGACCCAGTACTTC
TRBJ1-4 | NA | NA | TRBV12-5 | CASMDRDRNEKLFF | TGTGCTAGTATGGACAGAGACCGTAATGAAAAACTGTTTTTT
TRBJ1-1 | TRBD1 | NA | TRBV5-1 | CASSFTGGDGTEAFF | TGCGCCAGCAGCTTTACAGGGGGCGATGGCACTGAAGCTTTCTTT
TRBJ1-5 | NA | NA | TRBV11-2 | CASSLDQGQPQHF | TGTGCCAGCAGCTTAGATCAGGGTCAGCCCCAGCATTTT
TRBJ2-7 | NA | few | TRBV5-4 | CASSLGTGHYEQYF | TGTGCCAGCAGCTTGGGTACAGGACACTACGAGCAGTACTTC
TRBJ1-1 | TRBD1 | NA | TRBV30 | CAWTKTGVNTEAFF | TGTGCCTGGACCAAGACAGGGGTGAACACTGAAGCTTTCTTT
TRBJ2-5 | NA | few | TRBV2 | CASSGLEETQYF | TGTGCCAGCAGTGGACTGGAAGAGACCCAGTACTTC
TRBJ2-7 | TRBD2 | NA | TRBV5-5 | CASSFEAGDTTYEQYF | TGTGCCAGCAGCTTTGAAGCGGGGGATACCACCTACGAGCAGTACTTC